These 29 T cell receptor beta chains share one sample of origin, sequenced in a study of T cells in localized non-small cell lung cancer. Using immunoSEQ multiplex PCR, the repertoire was profiled, and TCRdb retains in-frame clones only, with some absent. Altogether under 150,000 clones are present, roughly 90% being singletons, with the ten largest covering over 1.5%. The specimen comprised peripheral blood, sampled before any cancer treatment. Every receptor here comes from a female donor over 55 with stage I lung adenocarcinoma.

The chain has TRBV5-1 and TRBJ2-5; D is ambiguous. The J call could be wrong; TRBJ2-7 is a better fit for the DNA end. Germline CDR1 is SGHRS and CDR2 is YFSETQ. The CDR3 runs to 14 residues. The CDR3 DNA follows: TGCGCCAGCAGCTTGGGAGCGTCGACCTACGAGCAGTACTTC. It codes for CASSLGASTYEQYF.

This clone is a singleton in its sample. V and J are TRBV28 and TRBJ2-1; TRBD1 or TRBD2 may be the D gene (5 bases each). CDR1 and CDR2 from the germline V gene are MDHEN and SYDVKM. V dropped 10 bases and J dropped 5 bases, with 21 bases sitting between them. There are 15 residues in the CDR3. The CDR3 DNA follows: TGTGCCAAAAACACCCGGGGCGCGGTAGACAATGAGCAGTTCTTC. Its translation: CAKNTRGAVDNEQFF.

The chain carries TRBV5-4 and TRBJ2-2; 7 bases fit TRBD2. Germline CDR1 SGHNT, CDR2 YYREEE (reference sequence). After removal of 5 bases from V and 7 bases from J, the junction contained 8 bases not matched to a gene. CDR3 length equals 14 residues. This chain's CDR3 is CASRAGGGNGELFF. CDR3 nucleotides: TGTGCCAGCAGAGCGGGCGGGGGAAACGGGGAGCTGTTTTTT.

The sample holds one count of this clone. The chain recombines TRBV27 with TRBJ2-7; possibly TRBD1 or TRBD2 for D (6 bases each). CDR1 is MNHEY, CDR2 SMNVEV, per germline (reference sequence). V was clipped by 0 bases and J by 0 bases, with 15 bases between them. CDR3 size: 17 residues. CDR3 amino acids: CASSLSFTGAVSYEQYF. The CDR3 DNA is TGTGCCAGCAGTTTATCTTTCACGGGGGCAGTCTCCTACGAGCAGTACTTC.

The genes are TRBV5-8 and TRBJ2-3; D is unclear. The germline V gene has CDR1 SGHTS and CDR2 YDEGEE. V gave up 0 bases and J gave up 6 bases, with 14 bases separating them. CDR3 length equals 15 residues. The CDR3 reads CASSLGAGPTDTQYF. Written as DNA, the CDR3 is TGTGCCAGCAGCTTGGGTGCAGGTCCGACGGATACGCAGTATTTT.

V gene TRBV29-1 combines with J gene TRBJ2-5; D not resolved. The V gene lost 4 bases and the J gene lost 0 bases, with 6 bases spanning the gap. The germline V gene has CDR1 SQVTM and CDR2 ANQGSEA. The CDR3 has 12 amino acids. Here the CDR3 reads CSVVTHQETQYF. DNA of the CDR3: TGCAGCGTTGTGACACACCAAGAGACCCAGTACTTC.

CDR3 amino acids: CASNKMRNTEAFF. Here the CDR3 DNA reads TGTGCCAGCAATAAGATGAGGAACACTGAAGCTTTCTTT. J is TRBJ1-1 and V is TRBV7-9; D is unresolved. The CDR3 spans 13 residues. V was shortened by 7 bases and J by 1 base, with 10 bases between the two germline ends. The germline gives CDR1 SEHNR, CDR2 FQNEAQ (reference sequence).

The chain employs TRBV10-3 and TRBJ2-7; D possibly corresponds to TRBD2 (5 bases). The germline V gene encodes CDR1 ENHRY and CDR2 SYGVKD. V was trimmed by 1 base and J by 6 bases, leaving 10 bases between them. CDR3 length: 13 amino acids. Here the CDR3 DNA reads TGTGCCATCAGTGAGTTGACTGGGAGCGAGCAGTACTTC. This codes for CAISELTGSEQYF.

This sequence joins TRBV5-8 and TRBJ1-4; D is ambiguous. Trimming left V 0 bases short and J 8 bases short, with 14 bases between. This CDR3 has 15 amino acids. The V gene's germline CDR1 is SGHTS and CDR2 YDEGEE. The CDR3 loop is CASSLEGLTAEKLFF. The CDR3 DNA is TGTGCCAGCAGCTTGGAAGGACTCACGGCAGAAAAACTGTTTTTT.

This rearrangement joins TRBV30 to TRBJ2-6; D gene uncertain. V shed 3 bases and J shed 0 bases, with 3 bases lying between them. CDR3 length: 13 amino acids. The germline V gene has CDR1 GTSNPN and CDR2 SVGIG (reference sequence). The CDR3 spells CAWRTSGANVLTF. The CDR3 nucleotides read TGTGCCTGGAGGACCTCTGGGGCCAACGTCCTGACTTTC.

Only one count was recorded for this clone. The chain is built from TRBV5-4 and TRBJ2-5; no clear D gene. The V end was cut by 4 bases, the J end by 2 bases, with 6 bases between. This CDR3 is built from 12 residues. Germline V gene data show CDR1 as SGHNT and CDR2 as YYREEE (reference sequence). The CDR3 spells CASSASQETQYF. CDR3 coding DNA: TGTGCCAGCAGCGCGTCACAAGAGACCCAGTACTTC.

The sample holds one count of this clone. V and J are TRBV7-9 and TRBJ2-7; the match to TRBD2 covers 8 bases. This CDR3 has 16 residues. The V segment lost 5 bases and the J segment 9 bases; nucleotides outside the gene matches: 18. The germline V gene encodes CDR1 SEHNR and CDR2 FQNEAQ (reference sequence). CDR3 region: CASSPLTAGAFDRQYF. CDR3 DNA sequence: TGTGCCAGCAGCCCGCTTACAGCGGGAGCCTTTGATCGGCAGTACTTC.

The chain recombines TRBV19 with TRBJ1-2, with 7 bases lining up with TRBD1. V was clipped by 6 bases and J by 0 bases; unmatched bases: 4. Germline CDR1 is LNHDA and CDR2 is SQIVND (reference sequence). This CDR3 is 14 amino acids long. CDR3 in amino acids: CASSLTGTNYGYTF. The CDR3 bases are TGTGCCAGTAGCCTGACAGGGACTAACTATGGCTACACCTTC.

This chain uses TRBV18 with TRBJ1-3; no clear D gene. This CDR3 region has 17 residues. Germline V gene sequence: CDR1 KGHSH, CDR2 LQKENI. The germline V and J ends were trimmed by 1 base and 1 base, with 14 bases remaining between them. CDR3 sequence reads: CASSPRASLESGNTIYF. DNA for the CDR3: TGTGCCAGCTCACCACGGGCGTCACTTGAATCTGGAAACACCATATATTTT.

The rearrangement uses TRBV4-1 and TRBJ2-3, with D uncertain. The V gene lost 5 bases and the J gene lost 2 bases, with 2 bases spanning the gap. CDR3 size: 11 residues. CDR1 and CDR2 (germline): MGHRA, YSYEKL. The CDR3 DNA reads as TGCGCCAGCAGCGACACAGATACGCAGTATTTT. It yields the protein CASSDTDTQYF.

This clone appeared once. The rearrangement uses TRBV19 and TRBJ2-7; the match to TRBD2 covers 16 bases. Germline V gives CDR1 LNHDA, CDR2 SQIVND (reference sequence). The J segment lost 6 bases and the V segment lost 8 bases, leaving 7 bases of the junction unmatched. This CDR3 comprises 15 residues. CDR3 nucleotides: TGTGCCAGTGCCCCCGGGACTAGCGGGAGGGGCGAGCAGTACTTC. Protein: CASAPGTSGRGEQYF.

V and J are TRBV7-7 and TRBJ2-7, with D tentatively TRBD1 (6 bases). The germline V gene has CDR1 SSHAT and CDR2 FNYEAQ (reference sequence). V shed 0 bases and J shed 3 bases, with 12 bases lying between them. This CDR3 contains 15 residues. The DNA of the CDR3 is TGTGCCAGCAGCTTAGCGACAGGACCCAACTACGAGCAGTACTTC. It specifies CASSLATGPNYEQYF. The full variable domain, rest sourced from reference TRBV7-7 and TRBJ2-7, is GAGVSQSPRYKVTKRGQDVTLRCDPISSHATLYWYQQALGQGPEFLTYFNYEAQPDKSGLPSDRFSAERPEGSISTLTIQRTEQRDSAMYRCASSLATGPNYEQYFGPGTRLTVT.

The chain employs TRBV5-1 and TRBJ2-5; 9 bases agree with TRBD2. Germline V gene data show CDR1 as SGHRS and CDR2 as YFSETQ. Trimming removed 6 bases from V and 7 bases from J; junction bases left unmatched: 10. The CDR3 covers 14 residues. In nucleotides, the CDR3 is TGCGCCAGCACTAGTAGCGGGAGCTCGGGGACCCAGTACTTC. Translating it yields CASTSSGSSGTQYF.

The chain links TRBV30 to TRBJ1-1, with 7 bases identical to TRBD1. J was trimmed by 0 bases and V by 3 bases; bases with no gene match: 4. Germline V gene lookup returns CDR1 GTSNPN and CDR2 SVGIG (reference sequence). The CDR3 runs 14 residues. The CDR3 DNA follows: TGTGCCTGGAGAGGGACAGCAATGAACACTGAAGCTTTCTTT. Its translation: CAWRGTAMNTEAFF.

V usage is TRBV28 and J usage is TRBJ2-7; TRBD1 aligns across 8 bases. The CDR3 extends over 16 amino acids. CDR1 and CDR2 from the germline V gene are MDHEN and SYDVKM. V gave up 7 bases and J gave up 3 bases; unmatched junction bases: 14. CDR3: CASNYRQGTGLYEQYF. CDR3 in DNA: TGTGCCAGCAATTACCGACAGGGGACCGGCCTCTACGAGCAGTACTTC.

This clone was detected only a few times. The chain carries TRBV5-6 and TRBJ2-3; 8 nucleotides align to TRBD2. The CDR3 sequence is 16 residues long. After removal of 4 bases from V and 9 bases from J, the junction contained 16 bases not matched to a gene. Germline V gives CDR1 SGHDT, CDR2 YYEEEE. CDR3 nucleotide sequence: TGTGCCAGCAGCCGACCCGGAGGAGCGGGAGCCCAAACGCAGTATTTT. Encoded protein: CASSRPGGAGAQTQYF.

The chain carries TRBV5-6 and TRBJ1-5; TRBD1 might be the D (6 bases). Per the germline V gene, CDR1 is SGHDT and CDR2 is YYEEEE. The CDR3 sequence is 14 residues long. V was cut by 2 bases and J by 8 bases, with 14 bases left in between. The CDR3 loop is CASSFLGQREPQHF. CDR3 in DNA: TGTGCCAGCAGCTTCCTAGGACAGAGGGAGCCCCAGCATTTT. The full variable domain, in which reference TRBV5-6 and TRBJ1-5 provide the parts outside the CDR3, is DAGVTQSPTHLIKTRGQQVTLRCSPKSGHDTVSWYQQALGQGPQFIFQYYEEEERQRGNFPDRFSGHQFPNYSSELNVNALLLGDSALYLCASSFLGQREPQHFGDGTRLSIL.

The V gene is TRBV7-9, the J gene TRBJ2-1; 10 nucleotides line up with TRBD1. J lost 7 bases, V lost 5 bases, and 17 bases had no gene match. The CDR3 runs to 18 residues. Germline CDR1 and CDR2: SEHNR and FQNEAQ (reference sequence). CDR3 sequence: CASSHHPWGTGARNEQFF. The DNA of the CDR3 is TGTGCCAGCAGCCACCACCCCTGGGGGACAGGGGCGAGGAATGAGCAGTTCTTC.

The chain couples TRBV9 to TRBJ1-2; D might be TRBD1 (5 bases). This CDR3 has 16 residues. Per the germline V gene, CDR1 is SGDLS and CDR2 is YYNGEE. Trimming cost V 0 bases and J 6 bases, with 18 bases left between them. Here the CDR3 reads CASSVGGDGAPHGYTF. The CDR3 DNA sequence: TGTGCCAGCAGCGTAGGGGGGGACGGAGCTCCGCATGGCTACACCTTC.

This chain joins TRBV9 and TRBJ2-3; a weak D match, TRBD2 (5 bases). The germline gives CDR1 SGDLS, CDR2 YYNGEE. The V end lost 3 bases, the J end lost 6 bases, and 14 bases lay between the germline ends. The CDR3 runs to 14 residues. CDR3 in DNA: TGTGCCAGCAGCGCCGACTACATACCGGATACGCAGTATTTT. It is translated as CASSADYIPDTQYF.

This chain links TRBV11-2 with TRBJ2-1; D unclear. Germline loops: CDR1 SGHAT, CDR2 FQNNGV. The V end was cut by 4 bases, the J end by 4 bases, with 14 bases between. The CDR3 runs to 15 residues. CDR3 residues: CASSSVSAKYNEQFF. DNA of the CDR3: TGTGCCAGCAGCTCCGTGTCGGCGAAATACAATGAGCAGTTCTTC.

V gene TRBV7-2 combines with J gene TRBJ2-3, with D unresolved. The germline V and J ends were trimmed by 5 bases and 0 bases, with 6 bases remaining between them. Germline loops: CDR1 SGHTA, CDR2 FQGNSA. This CDR3 has 13 residues. CDR3 bases: TGTGCCAGCAGCCCACAAAGCACAGATACGCAGTATTTT. Translated: CASSPQSTDTQYF.

CDR3 sequence (DNA): TGTGCCTGGAGTCGGGAAGCATCTCTGTACAATTCACCCCTCCACTTT. It specifies CAWSREASLYNSPLHF. The V and J genes are TRBV30 and TRBJ1-6; D is ambiguous. The CDR3 totals 16 residues. V lost 2 bases to trimming and J lost 7 bases, with 18 bases between them. The germline CDR1 and CDR2 sequences are GTSNPN and SVGIG (reference sequence).

V usage is TRBV6-5 and J usage is TRBJ2-7; possibly TRBD2 for D (6 bases). V lost 3 bases and J lost 3, with 12 bases in between. This CDR3 contains 14 residues. Germline V CDR1 and CDR2: MNHEY, SVGAGI. CDR3 residues: CASSYVPGVYEQYF. Here the CDR3 DNA reads TGTGCCAGCAGTTATGTTCCGGGGGTCTACGAGCAGTACTTC.